The 2 T cell receptor beta chains given below trace back to one sample, sequenced in a study of OX40 agonist ivuxolimab in advanced cancers. To prepare the library, the immunoSEQ multiplex PCR assay was applied. What TCRdb holds here is the immuneACCESS table cut down to in-frame rearrangements. Part of the clones is not present; checked against another copy, under half of the missing clones reflect an unresolved V gene, and the others are unexplained. The sample contains 15,000 or so clones, roughly nine tenths of them found a single time. Jointly, the top ten make up less than 75% of the sample. Source: CD4+ or CD8+ T cells sorted from blood, taken in a trial of the OX40 agonist ivuxolimab. These receptors originate from an adult with an advanced solid tumor such as melanoma, head and neck, liver or kidney cancer.

The chain joins TRBV11-2 to TRBJ2-7; no firm D call. The V gene's germline CDR1 is SGHAT and CDR2 FQNNGV. V gave up 5 bases and J gave up 2 bases, with 10 bases separating them. CDR3 length equals 13 residues. The CDR3: CASSPYPTYEQYF. The CDR3 nucleotides are TGTGCCAGCAGCCCCTACCCCACCTACGAGCAGTACTTC.

This chain joins TRBV6-1 and TRBJ2-1, with 10 bases aligning to TRBD2. Germline CDR1 and CDR2: MNHNS and SASEGT. This CDR3 contains 13 residues. Trimming cost V 5 bases and J 8 bases; bases outside gene matches: 3. CDR3 residues: CASSLAGEHEQFF. CDR3 coding DNA: TGTGCCAGCAGTCTAGCGGGAGAGCATGAGCAGTTCTTC.